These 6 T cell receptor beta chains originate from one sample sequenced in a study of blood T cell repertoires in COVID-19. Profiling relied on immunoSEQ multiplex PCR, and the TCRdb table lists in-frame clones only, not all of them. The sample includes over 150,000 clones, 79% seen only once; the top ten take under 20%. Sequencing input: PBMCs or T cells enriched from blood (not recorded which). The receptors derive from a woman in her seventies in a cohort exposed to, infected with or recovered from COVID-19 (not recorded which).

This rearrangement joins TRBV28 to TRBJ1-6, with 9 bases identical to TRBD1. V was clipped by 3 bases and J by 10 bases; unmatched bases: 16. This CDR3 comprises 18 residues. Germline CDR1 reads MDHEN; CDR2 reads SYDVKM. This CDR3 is CASSFGGRGQGHRSPLHF. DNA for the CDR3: TGTGCCAGCAGTTTTGGGGGCAGGGGACAGGGCCATAGGTCACCCCTCCACTTT.

The chain's CDR3 is CASSEWTGAVETQYF. DNA of the CDR3: TGTGCCAGCAGTGAATGGACAGGGGCGGTGGAGACCCAGTACTTC. The V and J genes are TRBV2 and TRBJ2-5; 9 positions agree with TRBD1. The CDR3 is made up of 15 amino acids. Germline trimming cut 2 bases from V and 5 bases from J; bases unmatched to any gene: 6. Germline V gives CDR1 SNHLY, CDR2 FYNNEI.

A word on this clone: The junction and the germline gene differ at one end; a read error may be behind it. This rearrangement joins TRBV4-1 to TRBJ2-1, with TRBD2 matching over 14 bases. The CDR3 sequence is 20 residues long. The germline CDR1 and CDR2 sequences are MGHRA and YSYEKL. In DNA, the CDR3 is TGCACCAGCAGCCACCCCAGACTAGCGGGAGGGTTAGGATCCTACAATGAGCAGTTCTTC. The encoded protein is CTSSHPRLAGGLGSYNEQFF.

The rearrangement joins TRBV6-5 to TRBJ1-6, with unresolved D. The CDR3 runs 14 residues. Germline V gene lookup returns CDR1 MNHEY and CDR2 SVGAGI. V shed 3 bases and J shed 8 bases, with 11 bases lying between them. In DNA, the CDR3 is TGTGCCAGCAGTTATAGTCCAACCGATTCACCCCTCCACTTT. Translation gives CASSYSPTDSPLHF.

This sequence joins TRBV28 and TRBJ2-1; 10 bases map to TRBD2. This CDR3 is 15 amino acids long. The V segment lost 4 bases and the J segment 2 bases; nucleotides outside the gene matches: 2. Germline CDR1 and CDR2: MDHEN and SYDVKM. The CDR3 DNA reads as TGTGCCAGCAGTTCCCTAGCGGGAGCCTACAATGAGCAGTTCTTC. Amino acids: CASSSLAGAYNEQFF.

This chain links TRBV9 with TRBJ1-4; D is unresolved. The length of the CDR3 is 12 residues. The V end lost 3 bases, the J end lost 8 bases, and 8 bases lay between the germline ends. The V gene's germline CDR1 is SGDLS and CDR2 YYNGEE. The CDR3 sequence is CASSATGEKLFF. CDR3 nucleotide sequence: TGTGCCAGCAGCGCCACCGGGGAAAAACTGTTTTTT. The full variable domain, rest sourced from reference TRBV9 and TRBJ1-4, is DSGVTQTPKHLITATGQRVTLRCSPRSGDLSVYWYQQSLDQGLQFLIQYYNGEERAKGNILERFSAQQFPDLHSELNLSSLELGDSALYFCASSATGEKLFFGSGTQLSVL.